This note documents a single T cell receptor beta chain sequence. The antigen is not known. The data belong to a study of T cell repertoires in ileal Crohn's disease. Points from the study as a whole: Compared with CD4 T cells, sorted CD8 cells carried more expanded clones.

The CDR3 has 13 residues. Trimming cost V 4 bases and J 6 bases, with 13 bases left between them. The germline V gene encodes CDR1 MNHNY and CDR2 SVGAGI (reference sequence). Only in-frame clones appear in the TCRdb table, and some are missing; sequencing was by immunoSEQ multiplex PCR. The sample holds around 1,800 clones, around 84% seen once. The sample was ileal tissue. The TCR comes from an adult with Crohn's disease. The chain has TRBV6-6 and TRBJ2-7; D call uncertain. The DNA of the CDR3 is TGTGCCAGCAGTTCCCTTCATGGCTCCGAGCAGTACTTC. Its protein is CASSSLHGSEQYF.